This T cell receptor beta chain was found in a study of CD4+ T cells in melanoma. TCRdb keeps only in-frame clones here, not all; method: immunoSEQ multiplex PCR. Of over 100,000 clones detected, 92% appear once; the ten largest clones hold about 3.5%. V gave up 1 base and J gave up 4 bases; unmatched junction bases: 14. Germline lookup yields CDR1 ENHRY and CDR2 SYGVKD. The CDR3 spans 20 residues. This receptor was identified in a human donor with melanoma. The V and J genes are TRBV10-3 and TRBJ1-4, with 11 bases lining up with TRBD1. Sequencing was done on a sample of peripheral blood. Here the CDR3 DNA reads TGTGCCATCAGTGAGTGGCGGACAGGGGGCACAGCAACTGGTAATGAAAAACTGTTTTTT. Translated: CAISEWRTGGTATGNEKLFF.